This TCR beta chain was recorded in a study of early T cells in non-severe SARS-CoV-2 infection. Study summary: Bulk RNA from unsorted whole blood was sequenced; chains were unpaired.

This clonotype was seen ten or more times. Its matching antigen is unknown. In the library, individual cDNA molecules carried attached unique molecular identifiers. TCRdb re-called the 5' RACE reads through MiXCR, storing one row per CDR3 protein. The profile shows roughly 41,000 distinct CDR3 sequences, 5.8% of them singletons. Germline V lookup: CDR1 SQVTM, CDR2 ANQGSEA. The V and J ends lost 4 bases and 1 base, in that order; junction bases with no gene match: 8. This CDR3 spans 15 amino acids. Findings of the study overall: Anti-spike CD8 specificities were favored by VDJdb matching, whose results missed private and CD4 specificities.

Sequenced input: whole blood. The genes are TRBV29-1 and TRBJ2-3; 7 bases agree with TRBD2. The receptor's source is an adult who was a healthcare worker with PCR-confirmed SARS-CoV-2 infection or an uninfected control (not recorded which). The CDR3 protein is CSVGNIAGGTDTQYF. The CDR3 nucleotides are TGCAGCGTTGGAAACATAGCGGGCGGCACAGATACGCAGTATTTT.